This T cell receptor (beta chain) derives from a study of T cell responses to AZD1222 COVID-19 vaccine. Study findings and constraints: Seropositive status at baseline applied to only 5 or 6 AZD1222 recipients. At 160-218 and 743-854, vaccine-associated CD4 TCRs were dominant, and they spanned spike. Donors were chiefly white British, with a greater number of females, and clonal diversity was perhaps underestimated.

CDR3 length: 16 amino acids. Note on this clone: Its target is not known.

The repertoire was sequenced with immunoSEQ multiplex PCR; TCRdb's copy has only in-frame clones and lacks some. The sample shows 140,000 to 150,000 clones, about 90% of them seen only once. The chain has TRBV21-1 and TRBJ1-5. TRBV21-1 is tagged as a pseudogene. This TCR was sampled from an adult in good health. Sequences were derived from peripheral blood, sampled on day 0 of MenACWY control vaccination. The CDR3 spells CASSKGWKRGNQPQHF. The DNA for the CDR3 is TGTGCCAGCAGCAAAGGTTGGAAACGGGGCAATCAGCCCCAGCATTTT.